Listed below are T cell receptor beta chains from one sample, sequenced in a study of blood T cell repertoires in COVID-19. Data came from immunoSEQ multiplex PCR; TCRdb stores just in-frame clones and leaves some out. The data show around 71,000 clones, with approximately 86% seen just once and approximately 1.9% held by the top ten. The sample comprised peripheral blood. All receptors come from a woman aged 55-69 years with acute or convalescent COVID-19. Both conserved end residues are part of each CDR3. D genes are given only for firm matches. Only part of the rows carry a size: once, few, many, or a class if the clone is expanded.

clone size	V gene	J gene	D gene	CDR3 DNA	CDR3 protein
NA	TRBV5-6	TRBJ2-5	NA	TGTGCCAGCAGCCCGCCAGGGGTCAGGGGGGAAGAGACCCAGTACTTC	CASSPPGVRGEETQYF
NA	TRBV7-2	TRBJ2-7	NA	TGTGCCAGCAGCTTAGCGCGCTACGAGCAGTACTTC	CASSLARYEQYF
NA	TRBV29-1	TRBJ2-2	TRBD1	TGCAGCGTTGAGTCGTCGGACAGGGCATACCGGGAGCTGTTTTTT	CSVESSDRAYRELFF
few	TRBV19	TRBJ1-5	TRBD1	TGTGCCAGTAGTGTGACAGGGCGAGCAAATCAGCCCCAGCATTTT	CASSVTGRANQPQHF
NA	TRBV6-1	TRBJ2-7	TRBD1	TGTGCCAGCAGTGAAGCCACGGGACAGGGTTACGAGCAGTACTTC	CASSEATGQGYEQYF
NA	TRBV5-4	TRBJ2-3	NA	TGTGCCAGCAGCTTGGGGCGGTCCCCGCAGTATTTT	CASSLGRSPQYF
NA	TRBV11-1	TRBJ1-4	NA	TGTGCCAGCAGCCGCGGTACTAATGAAAAACTGTTTTTT	CASSRGTNEKLFF
once	TRBV6-5	TRBJ2-3	TRBD2	TGTGCCAGCAGCGCCGGGACTAGCGAGCGTACGCAGTATTTT	CASSAGTSERTQYF
NA	TRBV7-2	TRBJ2-3	TRBD2	TGTGCCAGCAGACCCGGGGGGACAGATACGCAGTATTTT	CASRPGGTDTQYF
once	TRBV30	TRBJ2-7	NA	TGTGCCTGGAGTTTACAGTACGAGCAGTACTTC	CAWSLQYEQYF
NA	TRBV6-2/TRBV6-3	TRBJ1-2	NA	TGTGCCAGCAGTTACGTGACGGAGCGCTATGGCTACACCTTC	CASSYVTERYGYTF
NA	TRBV7-3	TRBJ1-5	NA	TGTGCCAGCAGCTTATTGGGGGGGCAGCCCCAGCATTTT	CASSLLGGQPQHF
NA	TRBV9	TRBJ2-2	NA	TGTGCCAGCAGCCCGAGACAGTTAGCGAACACCGGGGAGCTGTTTTTT	CASSPRQLANTGELFF